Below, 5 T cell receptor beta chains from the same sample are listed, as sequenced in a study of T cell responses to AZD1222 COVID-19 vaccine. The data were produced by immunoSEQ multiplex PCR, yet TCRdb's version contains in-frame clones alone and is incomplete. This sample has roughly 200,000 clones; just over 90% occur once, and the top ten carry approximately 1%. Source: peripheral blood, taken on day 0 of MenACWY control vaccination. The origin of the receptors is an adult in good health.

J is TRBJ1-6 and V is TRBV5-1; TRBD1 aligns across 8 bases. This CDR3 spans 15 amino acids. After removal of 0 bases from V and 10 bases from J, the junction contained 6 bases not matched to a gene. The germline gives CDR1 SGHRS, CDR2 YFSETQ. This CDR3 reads CASSLAAGGLSPLHF. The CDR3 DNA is TGCGCCAGCAGCTTGGCCGCAGGGGGCTTATCACCCCTCCACTTT.

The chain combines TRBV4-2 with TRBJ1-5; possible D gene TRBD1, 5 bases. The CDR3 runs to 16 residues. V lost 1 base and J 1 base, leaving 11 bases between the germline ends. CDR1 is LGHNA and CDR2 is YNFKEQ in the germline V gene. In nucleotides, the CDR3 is TGTGCCAGCAGCCAAGCGGTCCAGGGAAGCAATCAGCCCCAGCATTTT. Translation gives CASSQAVQGSNQPQHF.

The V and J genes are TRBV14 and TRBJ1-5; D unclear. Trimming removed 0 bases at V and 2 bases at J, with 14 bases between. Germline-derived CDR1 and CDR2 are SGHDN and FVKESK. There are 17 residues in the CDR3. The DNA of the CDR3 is TGTGCCAGCAGCCAAGATGACGGAGGGTATGGCAATCAGCCCCAGCATTTT. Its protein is CASSQDDGGYGNQPQHF. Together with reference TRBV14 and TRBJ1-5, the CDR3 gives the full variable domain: EAGVTQFPSHSVIEKGQTVTLRCDPISGHDNLYWYRRVMGKEIKFLLHFVKESKQDESGMPNNRFLAERTGGTYSTLKVQPAELEDSGVYFCASSQDDGGYGNQPQHFGDGTRLSIL.

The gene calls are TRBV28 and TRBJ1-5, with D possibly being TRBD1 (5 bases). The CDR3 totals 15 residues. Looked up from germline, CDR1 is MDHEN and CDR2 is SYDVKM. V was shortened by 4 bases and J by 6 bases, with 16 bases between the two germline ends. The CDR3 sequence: CASSSSSRVGQPQHF. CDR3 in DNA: TGTGCCAGCAGTTCCTCGAGCAGGGTCGGTCAGCCCCAGCATTTT. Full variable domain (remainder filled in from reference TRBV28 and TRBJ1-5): DVKVTQSSRYLVKRTGEKVFLECVQDMDHENMFWYRQDPGLGLRLIYFSYDVKMKEKGDIPEGYSVSREKKERFSLILESASTNQTSMYLCASSSSSRVGQPQHFGDGTRLSIL.

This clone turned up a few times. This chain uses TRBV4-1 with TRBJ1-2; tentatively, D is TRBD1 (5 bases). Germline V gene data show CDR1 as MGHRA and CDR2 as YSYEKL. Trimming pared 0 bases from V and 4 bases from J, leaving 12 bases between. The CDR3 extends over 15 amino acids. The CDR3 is CASSQEGDVPYGYTF. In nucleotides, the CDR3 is TGCGCCAGCAGCCAAGAAGGGGACGTACCCTATGGCTACACCTTC.